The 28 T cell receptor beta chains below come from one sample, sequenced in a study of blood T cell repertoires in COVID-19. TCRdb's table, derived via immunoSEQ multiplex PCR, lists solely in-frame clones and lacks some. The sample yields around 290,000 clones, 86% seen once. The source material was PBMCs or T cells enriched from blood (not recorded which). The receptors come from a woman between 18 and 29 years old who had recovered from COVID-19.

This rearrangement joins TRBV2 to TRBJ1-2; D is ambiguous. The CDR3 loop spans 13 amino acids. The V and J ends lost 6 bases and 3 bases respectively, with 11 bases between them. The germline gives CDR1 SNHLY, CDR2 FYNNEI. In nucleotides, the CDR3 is TGTGCCAGCAGCCGGGGTTCAGACTATGGCTACACCTTC. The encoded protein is CASSRGSDYGYTF.

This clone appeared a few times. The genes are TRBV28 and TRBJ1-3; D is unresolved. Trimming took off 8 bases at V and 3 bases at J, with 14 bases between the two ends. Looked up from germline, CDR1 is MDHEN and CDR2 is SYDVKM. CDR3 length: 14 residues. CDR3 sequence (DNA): TGTGCCAGCCTAACCGACATCGGTGGAAACACCATATATTTT. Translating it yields CASLTDIGGNTIYF.

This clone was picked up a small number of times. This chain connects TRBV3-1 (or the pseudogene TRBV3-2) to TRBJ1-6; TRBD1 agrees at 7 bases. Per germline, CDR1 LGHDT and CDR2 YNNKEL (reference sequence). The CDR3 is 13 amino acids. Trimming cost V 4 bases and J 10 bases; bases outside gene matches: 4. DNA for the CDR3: TGTGCCAGCAGCCTAACAGGGGACTCACCCCTCCACTTT. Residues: CASSLTGDSPLHF.

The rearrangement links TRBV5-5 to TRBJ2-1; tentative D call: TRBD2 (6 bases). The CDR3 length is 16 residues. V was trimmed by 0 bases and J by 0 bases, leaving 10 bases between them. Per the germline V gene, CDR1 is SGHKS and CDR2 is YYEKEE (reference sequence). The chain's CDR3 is CASSLGLASSYNEQFF. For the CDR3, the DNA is TGTGCCAGCAGCTTGGGGCTAGCGAGCTCCTACAATGAGCAGTTCTTC.

CDR3 amino acids: CSASGGLAGGTNTGELFF. The DNA of the CDR3 is TGCAGTGCTAGTGGGGGCCTAGCGGGAGGGACGAACACCGGGGAGCTGTTTTTT. The genes are TRBV20-1 and TRBJ2-2, with TRBD2 matching 12 bases. CDR3 length: 18 residues. The trim removed 3 bases at V and 0 bases at J, leaving 8 bases unmatched. CDR1 and CDR2 (germline): DFQATT, SNEGSKA (reference sequence).

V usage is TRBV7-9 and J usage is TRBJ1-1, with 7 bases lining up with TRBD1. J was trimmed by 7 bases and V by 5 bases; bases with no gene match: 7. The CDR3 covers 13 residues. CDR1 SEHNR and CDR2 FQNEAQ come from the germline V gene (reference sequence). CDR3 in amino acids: CASSLIQGLEAFF. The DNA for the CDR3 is TGTGCCAGCAGCCTGATACAGGGGCTTGAAGCTTTCTTT.

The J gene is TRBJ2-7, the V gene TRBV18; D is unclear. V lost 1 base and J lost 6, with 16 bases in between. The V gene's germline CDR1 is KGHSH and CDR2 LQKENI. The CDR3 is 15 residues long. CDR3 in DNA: TGTGCCAGCTCACCACATGGCCAGGCTATCTCCGAGCAGTACTTC. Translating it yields CASSPHGQAISEQYF.

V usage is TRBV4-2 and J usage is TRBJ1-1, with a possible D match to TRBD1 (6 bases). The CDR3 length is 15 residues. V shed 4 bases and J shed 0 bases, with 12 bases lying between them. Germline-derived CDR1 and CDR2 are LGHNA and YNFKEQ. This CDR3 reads CASSLEWDMNTEAFF. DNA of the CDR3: TGTGCCAGCAGCCTAGAGTGGGACATGAACACTGAAGCTTTCTTT.

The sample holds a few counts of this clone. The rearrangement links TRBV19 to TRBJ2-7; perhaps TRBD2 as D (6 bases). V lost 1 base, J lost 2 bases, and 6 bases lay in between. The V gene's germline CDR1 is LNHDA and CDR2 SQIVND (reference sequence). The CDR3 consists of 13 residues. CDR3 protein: CASSIGLAYEQYF. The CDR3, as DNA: TGTGCCAGTAGTATAGGACTAGCCTACGAGCAGTACTTC.

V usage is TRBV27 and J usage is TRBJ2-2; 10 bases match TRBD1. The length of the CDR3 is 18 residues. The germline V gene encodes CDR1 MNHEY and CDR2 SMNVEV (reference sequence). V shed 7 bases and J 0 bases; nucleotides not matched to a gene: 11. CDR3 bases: TGTGCCAGCACGTCCGGGACAGGGGACCCCGCGAACACCGGGGAGCTGTTTTTT. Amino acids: CASTSGTGDPANTGELFF.

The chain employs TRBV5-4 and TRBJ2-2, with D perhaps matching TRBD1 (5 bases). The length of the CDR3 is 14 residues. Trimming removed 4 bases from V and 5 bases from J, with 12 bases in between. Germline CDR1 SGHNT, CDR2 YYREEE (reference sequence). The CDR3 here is CASSILPGTGELFF. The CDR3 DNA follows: TGTGCCAGCAGCATCCTCCCAGGGACCGGGGAGCTGTTTTTT.

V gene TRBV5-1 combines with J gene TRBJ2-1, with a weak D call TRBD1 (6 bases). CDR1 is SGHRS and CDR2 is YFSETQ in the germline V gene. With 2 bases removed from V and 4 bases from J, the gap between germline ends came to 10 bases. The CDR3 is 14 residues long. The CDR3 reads CASSFHRDYNEQFF. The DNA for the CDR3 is TGCGCCAGCAGCTTTCACAGGGATTACAATGAGCAGTTCTTC.

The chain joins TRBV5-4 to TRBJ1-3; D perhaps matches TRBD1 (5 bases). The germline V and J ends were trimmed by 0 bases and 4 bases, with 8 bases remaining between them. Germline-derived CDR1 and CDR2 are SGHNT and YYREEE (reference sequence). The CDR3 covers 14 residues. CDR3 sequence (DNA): TGTGCCAGCAGCTTGGGACAGTGGGGAAACACCATATATTTT. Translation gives CASSLGQWGNTIYF.

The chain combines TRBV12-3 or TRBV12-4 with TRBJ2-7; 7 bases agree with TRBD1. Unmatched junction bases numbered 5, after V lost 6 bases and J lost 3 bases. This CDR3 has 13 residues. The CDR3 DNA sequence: TGTGCCAGCAGACGACAGGGTGACTACGAGCAGTACTTC. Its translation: CASRRQGDYEQYF.

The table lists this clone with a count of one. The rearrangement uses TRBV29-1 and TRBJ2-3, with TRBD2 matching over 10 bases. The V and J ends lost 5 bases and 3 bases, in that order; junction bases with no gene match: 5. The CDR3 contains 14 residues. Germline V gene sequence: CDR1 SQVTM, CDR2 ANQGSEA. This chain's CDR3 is CSVRSSGGTDTQYF. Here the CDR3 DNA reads TGCAGCGTTCGGTCTAGCGGGGGAACAGATACGCAGTATTTT.

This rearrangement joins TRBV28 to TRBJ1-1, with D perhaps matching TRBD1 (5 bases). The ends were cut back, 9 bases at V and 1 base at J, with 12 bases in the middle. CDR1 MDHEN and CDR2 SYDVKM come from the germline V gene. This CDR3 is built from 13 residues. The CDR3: CASSKDRNTEAFF. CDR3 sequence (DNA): TGTGCCAGTTCAAAAGACAGGAACACTGAAGCTTTCTTT.

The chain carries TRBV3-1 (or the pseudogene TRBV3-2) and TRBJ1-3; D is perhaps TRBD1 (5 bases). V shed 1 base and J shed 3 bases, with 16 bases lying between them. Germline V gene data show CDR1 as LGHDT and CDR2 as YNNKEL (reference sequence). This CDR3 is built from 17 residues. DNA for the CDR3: TGTGCCAGCAGCCAAGTACCCGCAGGGCACAGTGGAAACACCATATATTTT. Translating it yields CASSQVPAGHSGNTIYF.

CDR3 amino acids: CTSSQDRLAGICCSYEQYF. The CDR3 nucleotides are TGCACCAGCAGCCAAGACAGACTAGCGGGAATATGTTGTTCCTACGAGCAGTACTTC. This chain joins TRBV1 and TRBJ2-7; the D call in the table, TRBD2, was not verified against the DNA. TRBV1 is reported as a pseudogene. This CDR3 has 19 residues.

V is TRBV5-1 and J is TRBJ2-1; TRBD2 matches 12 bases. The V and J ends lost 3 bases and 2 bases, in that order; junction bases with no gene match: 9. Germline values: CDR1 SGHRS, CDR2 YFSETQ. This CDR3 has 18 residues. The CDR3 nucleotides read TGCGCCAGCAGCTCCCTACGGACTAGCGGGACTACCTACAATGAGCAGTTCTTC. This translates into CASSSLRTSGTTYNEQFF.

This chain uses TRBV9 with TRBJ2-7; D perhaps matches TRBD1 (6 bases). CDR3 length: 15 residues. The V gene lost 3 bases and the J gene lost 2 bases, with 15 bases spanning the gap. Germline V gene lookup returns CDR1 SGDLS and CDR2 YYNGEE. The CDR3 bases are TGTGCCAGCAGCGGATCTGACAGGCAGCCCTACGAGCAGTACTTC. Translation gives CASSGSDRQPYEQYF.

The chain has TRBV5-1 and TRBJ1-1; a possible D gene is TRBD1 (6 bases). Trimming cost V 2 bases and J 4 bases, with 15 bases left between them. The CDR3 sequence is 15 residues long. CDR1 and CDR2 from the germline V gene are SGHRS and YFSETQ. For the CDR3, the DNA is TGCGCCAGCAGCTTAATTTACAGGGTGGGCACTGAAGCTTTCTTT. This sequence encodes CASSLIYRVGTEAFF.

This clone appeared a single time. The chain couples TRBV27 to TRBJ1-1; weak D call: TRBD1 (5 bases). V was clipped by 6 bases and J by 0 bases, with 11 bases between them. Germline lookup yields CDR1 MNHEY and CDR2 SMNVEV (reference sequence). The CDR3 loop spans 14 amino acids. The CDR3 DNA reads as TGTGCCAGCAGCCCGGGGGGGGTGAACACTGAAGCTTTCTTT. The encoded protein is CASSPGGVNTEAFF.

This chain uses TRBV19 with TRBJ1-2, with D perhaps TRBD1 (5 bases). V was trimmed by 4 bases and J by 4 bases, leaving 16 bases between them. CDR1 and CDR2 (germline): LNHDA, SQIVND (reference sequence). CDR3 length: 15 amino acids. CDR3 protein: CASSTSPGGGYGYTF. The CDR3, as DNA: TGTGCCAGTAGTACCTCCCCCGGGGGAGGCTATGGCTACACCTTC.

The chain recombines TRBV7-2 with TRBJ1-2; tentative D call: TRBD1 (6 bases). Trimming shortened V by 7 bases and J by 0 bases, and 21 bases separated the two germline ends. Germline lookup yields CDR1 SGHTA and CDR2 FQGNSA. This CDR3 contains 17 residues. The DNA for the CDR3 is TGTGCCAGCAACCCCGGATGGGGGGGCATTGCTAACTATGGCTACACCTTC. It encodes CASNPGWGGIANYGYTF.

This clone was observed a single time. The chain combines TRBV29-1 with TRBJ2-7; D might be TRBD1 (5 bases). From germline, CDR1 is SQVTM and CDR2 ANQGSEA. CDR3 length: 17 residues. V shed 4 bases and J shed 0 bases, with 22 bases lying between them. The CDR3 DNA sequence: TGCAGCGTTGGAACCCCCAGGGATTGGAAAAGCTCCTACGAGCAGTACTTC. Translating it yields CSVGTPRDWKSSYEQYF.

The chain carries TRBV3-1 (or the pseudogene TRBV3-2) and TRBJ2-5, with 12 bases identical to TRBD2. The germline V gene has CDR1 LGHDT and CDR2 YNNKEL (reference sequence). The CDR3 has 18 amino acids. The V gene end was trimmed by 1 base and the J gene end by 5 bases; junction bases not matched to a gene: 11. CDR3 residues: CASSQGRGLAGGVETQYF. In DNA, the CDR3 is TGTGCCAGCAGCCAAGGTCGGGGACTAGCGGGTGGGGTGGAGACCCAGTACTTC.

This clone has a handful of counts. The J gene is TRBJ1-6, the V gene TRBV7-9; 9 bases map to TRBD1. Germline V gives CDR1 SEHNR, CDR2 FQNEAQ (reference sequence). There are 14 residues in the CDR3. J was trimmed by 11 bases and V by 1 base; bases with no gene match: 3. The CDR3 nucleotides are TGTGCCAGCAGCTTAGAGGACAGGGGCGCACCCCTCCACTTT. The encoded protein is CASSLEDRGAPLHF. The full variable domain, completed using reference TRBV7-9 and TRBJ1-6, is DTGVSQNPRHKITKRGQNVTFRCDPISEHNRLYWYRQTLGQGPEFLTYFQNEAQLEKSRLLSDRFSAERPKGSFSTLEIQRTEQGDSAMYLCASSLEDRGAPLHFGNGTRLTVT.

The CDR3 DNA reads as TGTGCCAGTAGTATTGATGGGCAGGGGGATCAGCCCCAGCATTTT. This codes for CASSIDGQGDQPQHF. This chain uses TRBV19 with TRBJ1-5; 7 bases agree with TRBD1. The germline V gene has CDR1 LNHDA and CDR2 SQIVND (reference sequence). This CDR3 has 15 residues. V shed 3 bases and J 5 bases; nucleotides not matched to a gene: 7.